This T cell receptor beta chain was identified during a study of neurological immune-mediated disorders (dated by TCRdb to between 2018 and 2020). As for the study more broadly: Among the 34 multiple sclerosis patients, relapsing-remitting MS accounted for some 30 and secondary progressive MS accounted for 3. The study compared peripheral blood TCR-beta repertoires of HTLV-I-associated myelopathy (HAM/TSP) patients, multiple sclerosis patients and healthy controls using UMI-based sequencing. The 106 TCR-beta libraries covered PBMC samples along with longitudinal samples, technical triplicates, and paired sorted CD4+ and CD8+ T-cell subsets. The cohort was made up of about 66 subjects, consisting of roughly 14 HAM/TSP patients, around 35 multiple sclerosis patients and roughly 20 healthy controls.

This clonotype was detected many times. Its antigen specificity is not known. No much larger clone is present one base from it, and per-base qualities are unavailable. Study-level results and caveats: In a phylogenetic analysis, the repertoires of 18 out of 34 MS patients fell into a single cluster of related CDR3 sequences, pointing to a possible signature at the repertoire level. TCR clonal expansion was greatest in HAM/TSP patients and smallest in MS patients, who ranked below even healthy controls. Expanded clones from different subjects shared no identical CDR3 amino acid sequences, which suggests that TCR-beta repertoires were private in all groups. The MS cluster was not associated with any clinical or MRI features, and the authors stated that larger cohorts are needed.

Its CDR3 holds 14 amino acids, cysteine through phenylalanine. Only CDR3 DNA is held: 42 bases, read in frame from base 1. V is pruned by 0 bases and J by 3 bases, leaving 2 bases of the junction without a gene match. CDR1 and CDR2 were assigned from the germline V gene as SGHRS and YFSETQ. cDNA was synthesized by template-switch 5'RACE using a primer with a 10-nucleotide random unique molecular identifier that tagged each TCR transcript. Every sequencing run yielded over 180 million TCR-beta sequences covering 15-18 subjects. Total RNA was extracted with the RNeasy kit. TCR-beta VDJ regions were amplified with primers for the TCR constant region and the 5'RACE anchor, using the KAPA Real-time Library Amplification kit. A first PCR added sample indexes and Illumina adaptors, and a second PCR then raised library yield. After Ampure bead purification, the TCR product of roughly 650 bp was size-selected on a 2% E-gel SizeSelection system. Library quality was checked on a Bioanalyzer, concentration was measured with Qubit, and libraries were quantified with the Kapa Library Quantification kit before pooling. Libraries were sequenced paired-end 2 x 150 bp on an Illumina HiSeq 2500. To increase sequence diversity, roughly 23-30% phiX was spiked into each library pool. The paper's data handling went like this. Quality-filtered reads were processed with the UMI-based MiGEC pipeline, and over 75% of raw TCR sequences were removed by the MiGEC pipeline during error correction. IMGT germline references were used for alignment of VDJ genes, and clonotypes were defined by a unique CDR3 amino acid sequence together with V-J genes. Clonal expansion, Shannon diversity and CDR3 relatedness were evaluated with VDJtools (CalcPairwiseDistances, ClusterSamples), while phylogenetic trees were built in CLCbio workbench. Clones with at least 8 unique UMIs were defined as expanded, with this threshold being based on coefficient-of-variation modelling across technical triplicates. Using fastp trimming at Q25 and MiXCR clonotype assembly, TCRdb reanalyzed the public sequencing data and kept in-frame beta chains. Each entry merges the rows of one CDR3 protein and shows their most common DNA and genes. These V and J calls originate from TCRdb's pipeline instead of the authors' own analysis. The sample contains 55,000 to 75,000 distinct CDR3 sequences, less than 2.5% of them found a single time. Together, the top ten hold 3% of the sample.

Unsorted PBMC libraries were generated from 2 million PBMCs stored in RNAlater at -80 °C until RNA extraction. The multiple sclerosis patients were enrolled in a US clinical protocol that evaluated disease progression with magnetic resonance imaging. Peripheral blood underwent Ficoll-Hypaque density gradient centrifugation to isolate PBMCs, which were then cryopreserved in liquid nitrogen. This clonotype was obtained from a man aged 45-65 years with multiple sclerosis. Specimen: PBMCs. Recombination joined TRBV5-1 with TRBJ2-5, with TRBD2 matching 7 junction bases. The nucleotide sequence is TGCGCCAGCAGCTTGGGACTAGCAAAAGAGACCCAGTACTTC. Its protein is CASSLGLAKETQYF.